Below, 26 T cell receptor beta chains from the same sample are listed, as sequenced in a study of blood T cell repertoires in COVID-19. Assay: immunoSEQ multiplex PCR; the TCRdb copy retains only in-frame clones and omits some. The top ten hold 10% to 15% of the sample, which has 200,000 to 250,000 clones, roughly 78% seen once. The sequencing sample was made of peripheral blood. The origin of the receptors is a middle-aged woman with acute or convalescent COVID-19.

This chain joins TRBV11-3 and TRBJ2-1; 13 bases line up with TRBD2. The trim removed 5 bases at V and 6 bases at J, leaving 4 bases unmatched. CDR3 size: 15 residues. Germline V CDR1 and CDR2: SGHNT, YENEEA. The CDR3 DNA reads TGTGCCAGCAGCCAGGGACTAGCGGGAATCAATGAGCAGTTCTTC. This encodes CASSQGLAGINEQFF.

The chain's CDR3 is CASSLGTSSYNSPLHF. Written as DNA, the CDR3 is TGTGCCAGCAGCTTAGGTACGAGCTCCTATAATTCACCCCTCCACTTT. The chain couples TRBV11-2 to TRBJ1-6; D call uncertain. Germline assignment: CDR1 SGHAT and CDR2 FQNNGV. CDR3 size: 16 residues. The V end lost 1 base, the J end lost 0 bases, and 7 bases lay between the germline ends.

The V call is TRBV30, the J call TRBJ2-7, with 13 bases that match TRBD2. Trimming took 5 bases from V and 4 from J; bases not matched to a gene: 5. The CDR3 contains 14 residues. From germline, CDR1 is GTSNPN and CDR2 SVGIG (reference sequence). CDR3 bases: TGTGCCTGGGGGGGACTAGCGGGAAGATACGAGCAGTACTTC. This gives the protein CAWGGLAGRYEQYF. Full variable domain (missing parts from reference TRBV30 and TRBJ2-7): SQTIHQWPATLVQPVGSPLSLECTVEGTSNPNLYWYRQAAGRGLQLLFYSVGIGQISSEVPQNLSASRPQDRQFILSSKKLLLSDSGFYLCAWGGLAGRYEQYFGPGTRLTVT.

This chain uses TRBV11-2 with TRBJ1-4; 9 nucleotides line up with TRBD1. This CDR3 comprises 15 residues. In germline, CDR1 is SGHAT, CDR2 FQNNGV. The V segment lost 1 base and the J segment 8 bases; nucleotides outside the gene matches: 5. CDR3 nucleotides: TGTGCCAGCAGCTTAGGGGGGACAGGGAGCGAAAAACTGTTTTTT. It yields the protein CASSLGGTGSEKLFF.

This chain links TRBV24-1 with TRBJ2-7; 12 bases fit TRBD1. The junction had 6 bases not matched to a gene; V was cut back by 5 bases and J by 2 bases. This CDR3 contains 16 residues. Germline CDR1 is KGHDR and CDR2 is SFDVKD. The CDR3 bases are TGTGCCACCAGTGGTCCGGGACAGGGGGCCGCCTACGAGCAGTACTTC. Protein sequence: CATSGPGQGAAYEQYF.

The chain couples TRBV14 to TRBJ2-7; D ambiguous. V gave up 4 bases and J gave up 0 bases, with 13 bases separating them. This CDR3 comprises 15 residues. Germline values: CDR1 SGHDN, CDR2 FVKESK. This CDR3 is CASSPVVSSSYEQYF. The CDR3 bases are TGTGCCAGCAGCCCCGTGGTTAGCAGCTCCTACGAGCAGTACTTC.

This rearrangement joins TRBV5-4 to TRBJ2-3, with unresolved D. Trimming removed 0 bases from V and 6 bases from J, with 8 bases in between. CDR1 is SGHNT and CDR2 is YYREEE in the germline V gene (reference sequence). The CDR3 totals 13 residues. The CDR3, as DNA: TGTGCCAGCAGCTTGGAGGCGGTGGATACGCAGTATTTT. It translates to CASSLEAVDTQYF.

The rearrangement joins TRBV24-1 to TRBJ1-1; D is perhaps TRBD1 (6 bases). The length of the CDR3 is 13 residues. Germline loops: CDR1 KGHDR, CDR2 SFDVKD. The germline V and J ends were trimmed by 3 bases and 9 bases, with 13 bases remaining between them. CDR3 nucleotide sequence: TGTGCCACCAGTGATGGACAGACCTCACAAGCTTTCTTT. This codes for CATSDGQTSQAFF.

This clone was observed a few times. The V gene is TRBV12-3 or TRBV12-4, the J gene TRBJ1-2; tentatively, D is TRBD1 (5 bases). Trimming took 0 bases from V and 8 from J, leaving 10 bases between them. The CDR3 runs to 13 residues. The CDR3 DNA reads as TGTGCCAGCAGTTTAGCAGGGGCAGGGGGCTACACCTTC. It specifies CASSLAGAGGYTF.

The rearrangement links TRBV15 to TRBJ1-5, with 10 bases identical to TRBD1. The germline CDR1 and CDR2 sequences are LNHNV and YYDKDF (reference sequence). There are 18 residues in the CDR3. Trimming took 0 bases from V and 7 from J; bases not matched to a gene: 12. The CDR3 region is CATSRDWFGTGAQQPQHF. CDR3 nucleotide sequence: TGTGCCACCAGCAGAGATTGGTTCGGGACAGGGGCACAGCAGCCCCAGCATTTT.

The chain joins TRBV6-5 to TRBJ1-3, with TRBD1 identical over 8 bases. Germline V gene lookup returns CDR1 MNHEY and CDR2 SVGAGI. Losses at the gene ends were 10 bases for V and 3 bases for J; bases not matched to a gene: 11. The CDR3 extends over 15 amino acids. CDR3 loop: CATQLDREDGNTIYF. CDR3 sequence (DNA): TGTGCCACCCAGCTGGACAGGGAAGATGGAAACACCATATATTTT.

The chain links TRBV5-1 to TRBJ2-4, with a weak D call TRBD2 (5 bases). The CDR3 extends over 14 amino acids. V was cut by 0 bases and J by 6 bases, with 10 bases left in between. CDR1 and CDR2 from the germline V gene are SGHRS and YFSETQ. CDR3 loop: CASSLAEGRNIQYF. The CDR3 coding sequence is TGCGCCAGCAGCTTGGCCGAAGGGAGAAACATTCAGTACTTC.

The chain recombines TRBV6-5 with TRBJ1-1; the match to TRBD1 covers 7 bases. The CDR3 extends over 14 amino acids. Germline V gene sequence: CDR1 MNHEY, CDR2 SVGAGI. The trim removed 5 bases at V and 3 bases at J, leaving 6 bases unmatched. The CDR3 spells CASSLYTGDTEAFF. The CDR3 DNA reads TGTGCCAGCAGTCTTTACACAGGGGACACTGAAGCTTTCTTT.

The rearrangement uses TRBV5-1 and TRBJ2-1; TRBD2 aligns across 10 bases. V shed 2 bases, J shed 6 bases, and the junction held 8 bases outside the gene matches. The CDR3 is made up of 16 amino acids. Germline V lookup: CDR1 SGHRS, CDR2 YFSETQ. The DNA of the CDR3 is TGCGCCAGCAGCTTTACTACCGGGACTAGCGTCAATGAGCAGTTCTTC. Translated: CASSFTTGTSVNEQFF.

The CDR3 sequence is CASRLHQGGDYGYTF. The CDR3 nucleotides read TGCGCCAGCAGACTACACCAGGGAGGGGACTATGGCTACACCTTC. The chain uses TRBV4-1 and TRBJ1-2; a possible D gene is TRBD1 (5 bases). The CDR3 extends over 15 amino acids. Per the germline V gene, CDR1 is MGHRA and CDR2 is YSYEKL. V shed 6 bases and J shed 3 bases, with 17 bases lying between them.

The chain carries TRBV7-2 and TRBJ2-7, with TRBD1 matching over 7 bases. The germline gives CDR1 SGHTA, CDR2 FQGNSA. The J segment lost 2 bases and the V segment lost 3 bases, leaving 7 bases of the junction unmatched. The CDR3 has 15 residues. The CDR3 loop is CASSLTGRGPYEQYF. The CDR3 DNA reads TGTGCCAGCAGCTTGACAGGGAGAGGTCCCTACGAGCAGTACTTC.

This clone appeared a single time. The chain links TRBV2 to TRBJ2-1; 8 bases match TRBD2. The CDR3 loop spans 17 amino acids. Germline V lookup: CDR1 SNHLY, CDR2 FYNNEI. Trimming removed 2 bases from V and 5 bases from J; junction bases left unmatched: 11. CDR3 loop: CASSERAGASWNNEQFF. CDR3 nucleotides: TGTGCCAGCAGTGAAAGAGCGGGGGCGAGTTGGAACAATGAGCAGTTCTTC.

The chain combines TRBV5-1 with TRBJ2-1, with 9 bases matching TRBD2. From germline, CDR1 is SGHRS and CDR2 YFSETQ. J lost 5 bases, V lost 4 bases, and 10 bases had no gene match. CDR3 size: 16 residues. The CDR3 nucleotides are TGCGCCAGCAGCCTCCTAATTAGCGGGGGCAACAATGAGCAGTTCTTC. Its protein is CASSLLISGGNNEQFF.

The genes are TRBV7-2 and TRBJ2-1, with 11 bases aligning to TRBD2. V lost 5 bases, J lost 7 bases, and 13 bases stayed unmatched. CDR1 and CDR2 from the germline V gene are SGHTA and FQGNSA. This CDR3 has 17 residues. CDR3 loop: CASSPRLAGIRGNEQFF. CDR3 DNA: TGTGCCAGCAGCCCAAGACTAGCGGGAATTCGCGGTAATGAGCAGTTCTTC.

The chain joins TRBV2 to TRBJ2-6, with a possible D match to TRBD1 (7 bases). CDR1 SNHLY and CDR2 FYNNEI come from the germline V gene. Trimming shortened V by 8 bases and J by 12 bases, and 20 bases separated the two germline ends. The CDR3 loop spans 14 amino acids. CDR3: CASGGSGGLVVLTF. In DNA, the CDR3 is TGTGCCAGCGGAGGCTCAGGGGGGTTGGTCGTCCTGACTTTC.

The CDR3 nucleotides are TGTGCCAGCAGCGCCCCGGGACAGGATTATCAGCCCCAGCATTTT. Translation: CASSAPGQDYQPQHF. The V call is TRBV2, the J call TRBJ1-5; 8 bases fit TRBD1. Germline assignment: CDR1 SNHLY and CDR2 FYNNEI. The CDR3 is made up of 15 amino acids. The trim removed 6 bases at V and 5 bases at J, leaving 9 bases unmatched.

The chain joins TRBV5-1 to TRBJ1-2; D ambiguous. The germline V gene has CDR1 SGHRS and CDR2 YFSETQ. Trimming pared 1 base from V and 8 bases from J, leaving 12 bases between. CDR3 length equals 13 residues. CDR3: CASSLSGFEGYTF. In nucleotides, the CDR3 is TGCGCCAGCAGCTTGAGCGGGTTTGAGGGCTACACCTTC.

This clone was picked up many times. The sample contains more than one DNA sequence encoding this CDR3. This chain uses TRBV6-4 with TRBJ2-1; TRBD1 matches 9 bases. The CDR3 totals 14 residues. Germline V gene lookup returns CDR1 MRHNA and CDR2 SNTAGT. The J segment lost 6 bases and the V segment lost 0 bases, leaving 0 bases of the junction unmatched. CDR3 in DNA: TGTGCCAGCAGTGACTCGACAGGGGGCAATGAGCAGTTCTTC. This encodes CASSDSTGGNEQFF.

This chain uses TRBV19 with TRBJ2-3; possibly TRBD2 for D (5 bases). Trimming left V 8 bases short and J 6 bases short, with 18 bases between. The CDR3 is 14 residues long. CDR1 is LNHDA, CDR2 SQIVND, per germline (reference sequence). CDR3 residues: CASQGLQPWDTQYF. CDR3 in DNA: TGTGCCAGTCAAGGACTGCAGCCCTGGGATACGCAGTATTTT.

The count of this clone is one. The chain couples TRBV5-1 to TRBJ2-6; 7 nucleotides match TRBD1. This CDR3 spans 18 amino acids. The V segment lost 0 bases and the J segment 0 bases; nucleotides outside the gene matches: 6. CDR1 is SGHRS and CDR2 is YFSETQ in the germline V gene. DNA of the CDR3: TGCGCCAGCAGCTTGGCCGGACAGGTCTTCTCTGGGGCCAACGTCCTGACTTTC. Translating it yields CASSLAGQVFSGANVLTF. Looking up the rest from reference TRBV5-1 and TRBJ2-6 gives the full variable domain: KAGVTQTPRYLIKTRGQQVTLSCSPISGHRSVSWYQQTPGQGLQFLFEYFSETQRNKGNFPGRFSGRQFSNSRSEMNVSTLELGDSALYLCASSLAGQVFSGANVLTFGAGSRLTVL.

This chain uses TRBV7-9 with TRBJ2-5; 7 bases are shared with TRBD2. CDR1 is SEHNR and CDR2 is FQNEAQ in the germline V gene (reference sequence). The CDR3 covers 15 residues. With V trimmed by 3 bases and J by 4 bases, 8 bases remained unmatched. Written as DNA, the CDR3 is TGTGCCAGCAGCTTGGGGGGGATCAATGGAGAGACCCAGTACTTC. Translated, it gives CASSLGGINGETQYF.